This paragraph reports one TCR beta chain. Cryopreserved PBMC, at roughly 0.85-11 million per sample, were present before DNA extraction. CDR3 size: 11 residues. From germline, CDR1 is DFQATT and CDR2 SNEGSKA (reference sequence). The data belong to a study of long-term antiretroviral therapy in people with HIV. Sequencing used immunoSEQ v3.0 at survey level. Some clones are missing from TCRdb's copy, which holds only in-frame ones; the method was immunoSEQ multiplex PCR. The table shows tens of thousands of clones, with roughly nine tenths occurring only once. Sequencing was performed on unsorted PBMCs, taken around 5 years before starting antiretroviral therapy. The receptor was derived from a man aged 45 to 65 with HIV. The gene calls are TRBV20-1 and TRBJ2-3, with 7 bases aligning to TRBD2. The CDR3 sequence is CRLGGADTQYF. The DNA for the CDR3 is TGCAGGCTGGGGGGGGCAGATACGCAGTATTTT.